The sequence of this T cell receptor (beta chain) was determined in a study of cytomegalovirus exposure and HLA in healthy donors. Trimming took off 5 bases at V and 5 bases at J, with 10 bases between the two ends. Germline assignment: CDR1 LNHDA and CDR2 SQIVND (reference sequence). The CDR3 loop spans 13 amino acids. Concerning this clone: The antigen remains unidentified. The same CDR3 can be traced to other DNA sequences in this sample.

The primer mix had 60 Vbeta and 13 Jbeta primers. The repertoire was sequenced with immunoSEQ multiplex PCR; TCRdb's copy has only in-frame clones and lacks some. The data contain 110,000 to 150,000 clones, almost 85% of them singletons. Study-level findings and limits: HLA restriction was apparent for most CMV-associated TCR beta chains in a later analysis. According to a later analysis, donors in an Asian-associated ancestry cluster reportedly had fewer N-insertions than the roughly 670-donor mean. In a later analysis, several top co-occurrence clusters appeared linked to parvovirus B19, influenza, CMV and Epstein-Barr virus.

The receptor's source is a woman aged 60-75 years in good health and CMV-seropositive. The chain is built from TRBV19 and TRBJ1-5, with a possible D match to TRBD1 (6 bases). Sequencing was performed on PBMCs. In DNA form, the CDR3 reads TGTGCCAGTAGTCTCGGACAGTATCAGCCCCAGCATTTT. Protein sequence: CASSLGQYQPQHF.